A selection of T cell receptor beta chains follows, all from one sample in a study of blood T cell repertoires in COVID-19. Assay used: immunoSEQ multiplex PCR; TCRdb lists only in-frame clones, some missing. The top ten clones hold 15% to 20% of a sample with some 200,000 clones, about 88% of them seen once. The specimen was peripheral blood. The origin of the receptors is a man aged 50-59 years with COVID-19, enrolled during active disease. The CDR3 runs from the conserved cysteine through the conserved F or W. D genes are given only for firm matches. Expanded clones get a size class; other rows say once, few or many, or leave the size out.

abundance | j_gene | d_gene | v_gene | CDR3nt | CDR3aa
NA | TRBJ2-1 | TRBD2 | TRBV9 | TGTGCCAGCAGCGCGAGCAGCGGGACTTCCTACAATGAGCAGTTCTTC | CASSASSGTSYNEQFF
NA | TRBJ1-4 | NA | TRBV19 | TGTGCCAGTACCCCAATGTCAGGGGTTGAAAAACTGTTTTTT | CASTPMSGVEKLFF
few | TRBJ1-1 | NA | TRBV10-2 | TGCGCCAGCAGTGAGGAAAAGGGGGGGAGAGTAACTGAAGCTTTCTTT | CASSEEKGGRVTEAFF
NA | TRBJ1-4 | TRBD1 | TRBV5-4 | TGTGCCAGCAGCCCGGGACAGGCGAAATATGAAAAACTGTTTTTT | CASSPGQAKYEKLFF
once | TRBJ1-1 | NA | TRBV18 | TGTGCCAGCTCACCAACTTATCAGGGCGCCATGAACACTGAAGCTTTCTTT | CASSPTYQGAMNTEAFF
NA | TRBJ1-1 | NA | TRBV7-9 | TGTGCCAGCAGCGCCAGTGGATTCGATGGGCCTAAAGCTTTCTTT | CASSASGFDGPKAFF
NA | TRBJ2-3 | NA | TRBV19 | TGTGCCAGTTCCCAGGTGGGCAGATACACAGATACGCAGTATTTT | CASSQVGRYTDTQYF
NA | TRBJ2-1 | NA | TRBV5-6 | TGTGCCAGCAGCTTGTTGGATGACTCCCAGTTCTTC | CASSLLDDSQFF
NA | TRBJ2-1 | TRBD1 | TRBV5-1 | TGCGCCAGCAGCTGGACAGGGATCTACAATGAGCAGTTCTTC | CASSWTGIYNEQFF
NA | TRBJ2-3 | TRBD2 | TRBV30 | TGTGCCTGGGGTTTAGCGGGGGGCACAGATACGCAGTATTTT | CAWGLAGGTDTQYF
NA | TRBJ2-7 | NA | TRBV28 | TGTGCCAGCAGTTCCGGCAGGAGGAACGAGCAGTACTTC | CASSSGRRNEQYF
NA | TRBJ1-6 | NA | TRBV7-9 | TGTGCCAGCAGCCTCTTGTCGACGGGGGAGAATTCACCCCTCCACTTT | CASSLLSTGENSPLHF
NA | TRBJ1-1 | NA | TRBV5-1 | TGCGCCAGCAGGTACGGCGGGGTTGACACTGAAGCTTTCTTT | CASRYGGVDTEAFF
NA | TRBJ2-7 | TRBD1 | TRBV6-2/TRBV6-3 | TGTGCCAGCAGTTACCCCCCCAGGGGGTGGTCCTACGAGCAGTACTTC | CASSYPPRGWSYEQYF
few | TRBJ1-1 | NA | TRBV6-6 | TGTGCCAGCAGTTCTCGCCCCACGGGGACTACTTACGTGGCTTTCTTT | CASSSRPTGTTYVAFF
NA | TRBJ2-7 | TRBD2 | TRBV19 | TGTGCCAGTAGTATAGAGAAGCCTAGCGGATATTCCTACGAGCAGTACTTC | CASSIEKPSGYSYEQYF
NA | TRBJ1-4 | NA | TRBV29-1 | TGCAGCGTTCTGCGGCCGGGGAGAACTAATGAAAAACTGTTTTTT | CSVLRPGRTNEKLFF
NA | TRBJ2-3 | TRBD2 | TRBV5-4 | TGTGCCAGCAGCTTGTTACTCGCGGGAGAGCAGTATTTT | CASSLLLAGEQYF
NA | TRBJ1-5 | TRBD1 | TRBV7-9 | TGTGCCGTTGCGGACAGGGTCGGCAATCAGCCCCAGCATTTT | CAVADRVGNQPQHF
NA | TRBJ1-5 | NA | TRBV7-9 | TGTGCCAGCAGCCCCGGGGATCTTAGCAATCAGCCCCAGCATTTT | CASSPGDLSNQPQHF
few | TRBJ1-4 | NA | TRBV19 | TGTGCCAGTAGCCCGACGACATTGGTGGCGGAAAAACTGTTTTTT | CASSPTTLVAEKLFF
NA | TRBJ1-5 | NA | TRBV19 | TGTGCCAGTAGTATGGACAGACGCAATCAGCCCCAGCATTTT | CASSMDRRNQPQHF
NA | TRBJ2-7 | TRBD1 | TRBV5-5 | TGTGCCAGCAGCTTGTCGGGACAGGGCTACGAGCAGTACTTC | CASSLSGQGYEQYF
NA | TRBJ1-2 | NA | TRBV6-1 | TGTGCCAGCAGTGAAGGACCAGGGGAGAGCTATGGCTACACCTTC | CASSEGPGESYGYTF
NA | TRBJ2-7 | TRBD2 | TRBV7-2 | TGTGCCAGCAGCTTATTTCTAGCGGGGGGGGGCTCCTACGAGCAGTACTTC | CASSLFLAGGGSYEQYF
NA | TRBJ2-1 | NA | TRBV5-1 | TGCGCCAGCAGCCCCAGGTACGGCTCCTACAATGAGCAGTTCTTC | CASSPRYGSYNEQFF
NA | TRBJ2-7 | TRBD1 | TRBV2 | TGTGCCAGCGAAGACAGGGTCTCCTACGAGCAGTACTTC | CASEDRVSYEQYF
NA | TRBJ1-1 | TRBD1 | TRBV11-3 | TGTGCCAGCGGCCGGGACAGGACTGAAGCTTTCTTT | CASGRDRTEAFF
NA | TRBJ1-1 | NA | TRBV19 | TGTGCCAGTAGGGAACAGGCTATGAACACTGAAGCTTTCTTT | CASREQAMNTEAFF
NA | TRBJ2-5 | TRBD2 | TRBV7-9 | TGTGCCAGCAGGCGACTAGCGGGAACCCAAGAGACCCAGTACTTC | CASRRLAGTQETQYF
NA | TRBJ2-5 | TRBD1 | TRBV9 | TGTGCCAGCAGAAAGACGGGACAGGGAGTAGAGACCCAGTACTTC | CASRKTGQGVETQYF
once | TRBJ2-2 | TRBD1 | TRBV6-6 | TGTGCCAGCAGTCCTTTCCGGGACAGGGAGAACACCGGGGAGCTGTTTTTT | CASSPFRDRENTGELFF
NA | TRBJ2-7 | TRBD2 | TRBV25-1 | TGTGCCAGCAGAGAAGCGGGAATCGGGTACGAGCAGTACTTC | CASREAGIGYEQYF
NA | TRBJ2-7 | NA | TRBV5-1 | TGCGCCAGCAGCCCCCTTAGCGGCCTCTCCTACGAGCAGTACTTC | CASSPLSGLSYEQYF
NA | TRBJ1-1 | NA | TRBV29-1 | TGCAGCGTTGAGGCACTGAACACTGAAGCTTTCTTT | CSVEALNTEAFF
NA | TRBJ1-1 | NA | TRBV7-9 | TGTGCCAGCAGCTTAGCTGCTAGGGGGACTGAAGCTTTCTTT | CASSLAARGTEAFF
few | TRBJ1-2 | NA | TRBV6-5 | TGTGCCAGCCTGGACATTGCCTATGGCTACACCTTC | CASLDIAYGYTF
NA | TRBJ1-5 | TRBD1 | TRBV29-1 | TGCAGCGTCCGAAATAGTTGGACAGGGGTGGGGTATCAGCCCCAGCATTTT | CSVRNSWTGVGYQPQHF
NA | TRBJ2-3 | TRBD2 | TRBV4-2 | TGTGCCAGCAGCCAAGAAGTAACTAGCGCCAACACAGATACGCAGTATTTT | CASSQEVTSANTDTQYF
NA | TRBJ2-7 | TRBD1 | TRBV19 | TGTGCCAGTAGTTCAGGGGGCTACGAGCAGTACTTC | CASSSGGYEQYF
NA | TRBJ2-7 | TRBD2 | TRBV10-1 | TGCGCCAGCAGCCAAAGGGTCGGGGGGGAGCAGTACTTC | CASSQRVGGEQYF
large | TRBJ1-5 | NA | TRBV6-1 | TGTGCCAGCAGTGAGATGGTGGAGCAGCCCCAGCATTTT | CASSEMVEQPQHF
NA | TRBJ2-3 | TRBD1 | TRBV27 | TGTGCCAGCAGCCCGGACAGGGGGCAGGGTAGCACAGATACGCAGTATTTT | CASSPDRGQGSTDTQYF
NA | TRBJ2-2 | NA | TRBV27 | TGTGCCAGCAGTTCCCGGGGCACCGGGGAGCTGTTTTTT | CASSSRGTGELFF
once | TRBJ2-5 | NA | TRBV24-1 | TGTGCCACCGGAACCGGGACTCAAGAGACCCAGTACTTC | CATGTGTQETQYF
NA | TRBJ1-6 | TRBD1 | TRBV9 | TGTGCCAGCAGCATGGGACAGCCCAGCCCCTATAATTCACCCCTCCACTTT | CASSMGQPSPYNSPLHF
NA | TRBJ1-2 | TRBD1 | TRBV3-1/TRBV3-2 | TGTGCCAGCAGCCCACGGGACAGGGAACTCGGGGCGTACACCTTC | CASSPRDRELGAYTF
NA | TRBJ2-7 | NA | TRBV15 | TGTGCCACCAGCAGAGACATAGGCGGGACGCTGTTCTCCTACGAGCAGTACTTC | CATSRDIGGTLFSYEQYF
NA | TRBJ2-5 | TRBD1 | TRBV9 | TGTGCCAGCAGCCCCCAGGGGACAGAACAAGAGACCCAGTACTTC | CASSPQGTEQETQYF